This T cell receptor (beta chain) was observed in a study of blood T cells in healthy people across ages. The study, taken as a whole, reports: Roughly linear declines in TCR beta diversity per million T cells occurred with age. CMV status of donors was unknown, possibly confounding expanded clonotype changes.

A sample-barcoded 5' primer and a J-beta primer mix were used in a second PCR of about 7 to 12 cycles. TCRdb analysed the 5' RACE reads with MiXCR anew, one entry per CDR3 protein. The top ten hold around 15% of the sample, which has more than 800,000 distinct CDR3 sequences, 29% seen once. Each of the donors had approximately 10 milliliters of peripheral blood drawn into EDTA-treated Vacutainer tubes. There were at least 6 micrograms of total RNA extracted from every sample. This clonotype was observed many times. Its antigen is unidentified. V trimming: 5 bases; J trimming: 5 bases; junction bases outside the gene matches: 6. The CDR3 runs 14 residues. CDR1 and CDR2 (germline): DFQATT, SNEGSKA (reference sequence).

Sequenced: blood. This TCR was recovered from a woman older than 75 in good health. V usage is TRBV20-1 and J usage is TRBJ2-3, with TRBD2 identical over 11 bases. CDR3: CSASRSGGVDTQYF. DNA of the CDR3: TGCAGTGCTTCCCGTAGCGGGGGGGTAGATACGCAGTATTTT.